This T cell receptor (beta chain) was observed in a study of Ad26.COV2.S vaccination and SARS-CoV-2 variants. Sequencing used immunoSEQ multiplex PCR; TCRdb keeps in-frame clones, though not all of them. The data contain about 250,000 clones, around 88% of them singletons. Treatment denoted: about 20 received Ad26.COV2.S at low or high dose, single or two shots; 5 received placebo; per-sample allocation not given. After the first vaccine or placebo injection, samples were drawn on day 63. This TCR was sampled from a person aged 18-65 years who received the Ad26.COV2.S COVID-19 vaccine or a placebo. Specimen: peripheral blood, collected in a trial of Ad26.COV2.S vaccine versus placebo.

In DNA form, the CDR3 reads TGTGCCAGCAGCCTTGGGACAGCTCATTCACCCCTCCACTTT. Translation gives CASSLGTAHSPLHF. The V call is TRBV4-2, the J call TRBJ1-6; TRBD1 matches at 7 bases. Germline V gene lookup returns CDR1 LGHNA and CDR2 YNFKEQ. The CDR3 extends over 14 amino acids. With V trimmed by 4 bases and J by 8 bases, 5 bases remained unmatched.